This T cell receptor (beta chain) was retrieved from a study of T cells after yellow fever vaccination. Study as a whole: Preparing low-cell-number fractions relied on SMART-Seq v4 Ultra Low Input. General study results and limits: Peaking on day 5 versus 15, the secondary response was faster but weaker. Boosting was followed by the reappearance of most primary-vaccination clones (about 97% CD4, about 90% CD8).

This clonotype has ten or more counts. Its specificity is unknown. It was through 5'RACE template switching that TCR cDNA was made, with a universal primer site and UMIs added. TCRdb re-derived calls from the 5' RACE reads in MiXCR, one entry per CDR3 protein. Among some 200,000 distinct CDR3 sequences listed, about 3% were seen once. From germline, CDR1 is SGHRS and CDR2 YFSETQ. J gave up 0 bases and V 4 bases, and 9 bases lay outside the gene matches. This CDR3 region has 16 residues. J is TRBJ1-1 and V is TRBV5-1; 7 bases align to TRBD1. This sequence was found in a man younger than 35 who received the YFV17D yellow fever vaccine. The specimen comprised CD4+ T cells sorted from PBMCs, sampled 10 days after the yellow fever booster vaccination. In DNA, the CDR3 is TGCGCCAGCAGCCCACGACAGGGACGGGTGAACACTGAAGCTTTCTTT. This gives the protein CASSPRQGRVNTEAFF. The full variable domain, in which reference TRBV5-1 and TRBJ1-1 provide the parts outside the CDR3, is KAGVTQTPRYLIKTRGQQVTLSCSPISGHRSVSWYQQTPGQGLQFLFEYFSETQRNKGNFPGRFSGRQFSNSRSEMNVSTLELGDSALYLCASSPRQGRVNTEAFFGQGTRLTVV.